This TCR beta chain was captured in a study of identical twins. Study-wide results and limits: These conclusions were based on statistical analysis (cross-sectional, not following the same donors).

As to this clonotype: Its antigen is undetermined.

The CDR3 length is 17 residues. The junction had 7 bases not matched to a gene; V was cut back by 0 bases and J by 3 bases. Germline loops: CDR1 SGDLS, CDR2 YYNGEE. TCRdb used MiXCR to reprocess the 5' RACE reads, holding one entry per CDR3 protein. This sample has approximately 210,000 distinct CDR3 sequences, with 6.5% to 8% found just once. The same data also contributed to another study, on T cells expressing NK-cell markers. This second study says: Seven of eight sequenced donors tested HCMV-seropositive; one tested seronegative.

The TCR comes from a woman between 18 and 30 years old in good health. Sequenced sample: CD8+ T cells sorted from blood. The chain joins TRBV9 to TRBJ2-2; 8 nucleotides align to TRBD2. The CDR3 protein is CASSVVPGGKYTGELFF. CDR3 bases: TGTGCCAGCAGCGTAGTCCCGGGAGGGAAGTACACCGGGGAGCTGTTTTTT.